These 16 T cell receptor beta chains came from one sample sequenced in a study of blood T cell repertoires in COVID-19. Clones were read by immunoSEQ multiplex PCR, and TCRdb kept only the in-frame ones, dropping some. Found here are roughly 35,000 clones, 78% of them singletons; the top ten hold about a sixth. Material for sequencing was peripheral blood. The receptor set was obtained from a man between 70 and 80 years old with acute or convalescent COVID-19.

This clone is labeled medium-sized. The V call is TRBV29-1, the J call TRBJ2-7, with D possibly being TRBD1 (6 bases). The V gene's germline CDR1 is SQVTM and CDR2 ANQGSEA. The CDR3 runs to 15 residues. V dropped 1 base and J dropped 0 bases, with 13 bases sitting between them. The chain's CDR3 is CSVEGMTGSSYEQYF. The CDR3 DNA reads as TGCAGCGTTGAAGGGATGACAGGTAGCTCCTACGAGCAGTACTTC.

The CDR3 sequence is CASSNDRGETQYF. The CDR3 DNA is TGTGCCAGCAGCAATGACAGGGGTGAGACCCAGTACTTC. The rearrangement links TRBV6-5 to TRBJ2-5; the match to TRBD1 covers 8 bases. The trim removed 6 bases at V and 5 bases at J, leaving 5 bases unmatched. Germline assignment: CDR1 MNHEY and CDR2 SVGAGI. The CDR3 runs 13 residues.

The chain carries TRBV5-5 and TRBJ1-1; TRBD1 matches 11 bases. Germline V gene sequence: CDR1 SGHKS, CDR2 YYEKEE (reference sequence). The CDR3 is 14 amino acids. V trimming: 3 bases; J trimming: 8 bases; junction bases outside the gene matches: 6. DNA of the CDR3: TGTGCCAGCAGCTCCAGGACAGGGGGCGGAGAAGCTTTCTTT. This encodes CASSSRTGGGEAFF.

The V gene is TRBV19, the J gene TRBJ2-1; TRBD2 matches 8 bases. The trim removed 10 bases at V and 10 bases at J, leaving 18 bases unmatched. The V gene's germline CDR1 is LNHDA and CDR2 SQIVND (reference sequence). CDR3 length equals 15 residues. The CDR3 spells CATNGGSGRGGEQFF. In nucleotides, the CDR3 is TGTGCCACCAACGGCGGGAGCGGGAGAGGTGGGGAGCAGTTCTTC.

This clone was recorded once. The chain couples TRBV12-3 or TRBV12-4 to TRBJ2-1; possibly TRBD2 for D (5 bases). The CDR3 contains 12 residues. Trimming took 5 bases from V and 9 from J, leaving 11 bases between them. The CDR3 is CASSPSEGEQFF. In nucleotides, the CDR3 is TGTGCCAGCAGTCCAAGCGAGGGTGAGCAGTTCTTC.

This clone has just one count. The rearrangement links TRBV18 to TRBJ1-4, with 7 bases aligning to TRBD1. The junction had 1 base not matched to a gene; V was cut back by 3 bases and J by 0 bases. Germline V gene lookup returns CDR1 KGHSH and CDR2 LQKENI. The CDR3 runs to 15 residues. CDR3 region: CASSPTGATNEKLFF. Here the CDR3 DNA reads TGTGCCAGCTCACCCACAGGGGCAACTAATGAAAAACTGTTTTTT.

The chain is built from TRBV9 and TRBJ1-2, with TRBD1 identical over 12 bases. Germline V gene lookup returns CDR1 SGDLS and CDR2 YYNGEE. This CDR3 has 17 amino acids. V lost 0 bases and J lost 5; bases outside the gene matches: 8. The CDR3 region is CASSVAGTGGVGYGYTF. The CDR3 DNA sequence: TGTGCCAGCAGCGTAGCAGGGACAGGGGGCGTGGGGTATGGCTACACCTTC.

The chain has TRBV7-2 and TRBJ1-5, with D perhaps TRBD1 (5 bases). The V end was cut by 5 bases, the J end by 7 bases, with 12 bases between. Looked up from germline, CDR1 is SGHTA and CDR2 is FQGNSA. The CDR3 spans 13 residues. The CDR3 DNA reads TGTGCCAGCAGCCCCAGGGCCCACCAGCCCCAGCATTTT. Residues: CASSPRAHQPQHF.

This sequence joins TRBV2 and TRBJ2-1, with 11 bases matching TRBD2. The V gene end was trimmed by 6 bases and the J gene end by 7 bases; junction bases not matched to a gene: 8. The CDR3 totals 15 residues. CDR1 and CDR2 (germline): SNHLY, FYNNEI. The CDR3 coding sequence is TGTGCCAGCAGGTTCACTAGCGGGAGTAGGAATGAGCAGTTCTTC. This codes for CASRFTSGSRNEQFF.

The V gene is TRBV27, the J gene TRBJ2-7, with D perhaps matching TRBD2 (5 bases). Germline CDR1 reads MNHEY; CDR2 reads SMNVEV (reference sequence). The CDR3 is 17 amino acids. Trimming cost V 5 bases and J 5 bases, with 25 bases left between them. The CDR3 coding sequence is TGTGCCAGCAGTCCCATGCCTCGGCGGAGTCGGGAAGACGAGCAGTACTTC. Protein: CASSPMPRRSREDEQYF.

This clone was picked up a small number of times. The genes are TRBV7-9 and TRBJ1-1, with TRBD1 matching 10 bases. V trimming: 3 bases; J trimming: 6 bases; junction bases outside the gene matches: 10. Germline V gene lookup returns CDR1 SEHNR and CDR2 FQNEAQ (reference sequence). CDR3 length equals 16 residues. The CDR3 protein is CASSFGSTGGPPEAFF. CDR3 DNA: TGTGCCAGCAGCTTTGGGTCGACAGGGGGCCCCCCTGAAGCTTTCTTT. The full variable domain, with the rest looked up from reference TRBV7-9 and TRBJ1-1, is DTGVSQNPRHKITKRGQNVTFRCDPISEHNRLYWYRQTLGQGPEFLTYFQNEAQLEKSRLLSDRFSAERPKGSFSTLEIQRTEQGDSAMYLCASSFGSTGGPPEAFFGQGTRLTVV.

The chain recombines TRBV24-1 with TRBJ2-3; 10 bases are a match to TRBD1. V shed 3 bases and J 4 bases; nucleotides not matched to a gene: 3. The CDR3 totals 15 residues. CDR1 is KGHDR and CDR2 is SFDVKD in the germline V gene. CDR3 bases: TGTGCCACCAGTGATGACAGGGGGCGGTCAGATACGCAGTATTTT. Its translation: CATSDDRGRSDTQYF.

The J gene is TRBJ1-5, the V gene TRBV6-6; D is uncertain. V lost 4 bases and J lost 5, with 18 bases in between. Germline CDR1 reads MNHNY; CDR2 reads SVGAGI (reference sequence). This CDR3 has 16 residues. CDR3 sequence: CASSSVGAGGYQPQHF. The CDR3 DNA sequence: TGTGCCAGCAGTTCTGTCGGTGCGGGCGGGTATCAGCCCCAGCATTTT.

This clone has just one count. This chain links TRBV6-5 with TRBJ1-1, with 7 bases identical to TRBD1. CDR1 and CDR2 (germline): MNHEY, SVGAGI. The CDR3 is made up of 14 amino acids. Trimming cost V 4 bases and J 3 bases; bases outside gene matches: 5. The chain's CDR3 is CASSSSGTDTEAFF. CDR3 sequence (DNA): TGTGCCAGCAGTTCTTCCGGGACAGACACTGAAGCTTTCTTT.

The chain employs TRBV25-1 and TRBJ2-1; tentative D call: TRBD1 (5 bases). The CDR3 sequence is 14 residues long. V was shortened by 4 bases and J by 0 bases, with 7 bases between the two germline ends. Germline V gene sequence: CDR1 MGHDK, CDR2 SYGVNS. The CDR3 loop reads CASSAGYSYNEQFF. DNA of the CDR3: TGTGCCAGCAGTGCAGGGTACTCCTACAATGAGCAGTTCTTC.

This sequence joins TRBV19 and TRBJ2-1; D not certain. V was pared by 2 bases and J by 4 bases, with 9 bases between. The CDR3 contains 14 residues. From germline, CDR1 is LNHDA and CDR2 SQIVND (reference sequence). The CDR3 bases are TGTGCCAGTAGTATAATCCAACAATACAATGAGCAGTTCTTC. It is translated as CASSIIQQYNEQFF.